The sequence of this T cell receptor (beta chain) was determined in a study of T cell responses to AZD1222 COVID-19 vaccine. Whole-study context: Timing groups of about 4 and about 12 weeks for second doses were pooled. Findings and caveats of the study: Donors were mostly white British, more females; clonal diversity possibly underestimated. Baseline seropositives among AZD1222 recipients totaled only 5 to 7. Every sample of the repertoires postdated the peak T cell response.

Produced via immunoSEQ multiplex PCR; TCRdb's table is partial and in-frame only. The data show over 100,000 clones, 70% to 90% seen once. Turning to this clone: Its antigen is still unknown. Other DNA sequences in the same sample also yield this CDR3.

Germline CDR1 SGHNT, CDR2 YENEEA. With 1 base removed from V and 2 bases from J, the gap between germline ends came to 5 bases. There are 13 residues in the CDR3. The source material was peripheral blood, sampled on day 0 of AZD1222 vaccination. The chain has TRBV11-3 and TRBJ1-1; D ambiguous. The clonotype comes from an adult in good health. CDR3: CASSLAANTEAFF. For the CDR3, the DNA is TGTGCCAGCAGCTTAGCTGCCAACACTGAAGCTTTCTTT.